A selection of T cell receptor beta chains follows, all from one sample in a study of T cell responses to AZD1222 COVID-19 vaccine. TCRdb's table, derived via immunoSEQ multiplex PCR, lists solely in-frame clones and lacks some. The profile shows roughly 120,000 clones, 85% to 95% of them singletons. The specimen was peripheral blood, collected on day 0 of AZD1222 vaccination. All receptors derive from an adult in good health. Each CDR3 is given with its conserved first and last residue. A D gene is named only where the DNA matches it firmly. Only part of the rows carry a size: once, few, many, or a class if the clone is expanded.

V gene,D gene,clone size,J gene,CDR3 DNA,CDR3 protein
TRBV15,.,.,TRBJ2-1,TGTGCCACCAACCGGGGGAGCGGAATAAACAATGAGCAGTTCTTC,CATNRGSGINNEQFF
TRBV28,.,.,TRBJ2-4,TGTGCCAGCAGGGGAGGACAACTAGCCAAAAACATTCAGTACTTC,CASRGGQLAKNIQYF
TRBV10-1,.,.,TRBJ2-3,TGCGCCAGCAGTGAGCGACAGTCTTTCACAGATACGCAGTATTTT,CASSERQSFTDTQYF
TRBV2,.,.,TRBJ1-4,TGTGCCAGCAGTGAAGCAGGGGTAGTCGGGGCAACTAATGAAAAACTGTTTTTT,CASSEAGVVGATNEKLFF
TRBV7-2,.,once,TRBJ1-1,TGTGCCAGCAGCTTAACGCCAGGGCCTCTGGAGACAACTTTCTTT,CASSLTPGPLETTFF
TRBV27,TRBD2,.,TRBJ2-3,TGTGCCAGCAGTCCCGGCCAACTAGCGGGGGCTAGCACAGATACGCAGTATTTT,CASSPGQLAGASTDTQYF
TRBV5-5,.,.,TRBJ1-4,TGTGCCAGCAGCCCTCCAGGAGGGGTTGAAAAACTGTTTTTT,CASSPPGGVEKLFF
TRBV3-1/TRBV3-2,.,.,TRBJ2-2,TGTGCCACTTCTCCGTGGGGGGCCGGCACCGGGGAGCTGTTTTTT,CATSPWGAGTGELFF
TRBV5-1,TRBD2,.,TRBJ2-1,TGCGCCAGCAGCTTGACCGGGACTAGCGGGAGTAGCGCGGAGTTCTTC,CASSLTGTSGSSAEFF
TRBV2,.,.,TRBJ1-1,TGTGCCAGCGGAACAGGGTGGATGAACACTGAAGCTTTCTTT,CASGTGWMNTEAFF
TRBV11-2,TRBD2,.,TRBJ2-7,TGTGCCAGCAGCGCGGGAGGGGGCAGCTACGAGCAGTACTTC,CASSAGGGSYEQYF
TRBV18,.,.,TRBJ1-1,TGTGCCAGCTCAACATATAGGGCTGAAGCTTTCTTT,CASSTYRAEAFF
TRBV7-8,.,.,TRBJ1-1,TGTGCCAGCAGCTTAAAGCCGTCAGGGGTTGAAGCTTTCTTT,CASSLKPSGVEAFF
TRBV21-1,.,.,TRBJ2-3,TGTGCCAGCAGCGCGACTAACGGGACAGGGGGCGCCGGGTATTCAGATACGCAGTATTTT,CASSATNGTGGAGYSDTQYF
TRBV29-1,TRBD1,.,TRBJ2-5,TGCAGCGTCGACAGGGTCCAAGAGACCCAGTACTTC,CSVDRVQETQYF
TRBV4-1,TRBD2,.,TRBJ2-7,TGCGCCAGCAGCCAAGAACTAGCGGGAGCGCACAAGAAGGACAAGCAGTACTTC,CASSQELAGAHKKDKQYF
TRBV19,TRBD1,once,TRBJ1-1,TGTGCCAGTAGTCTCATACGGCCTATGACAGGGAGGGGCACTGAAGCTTTCTTT,CASSLIRPMTGRGTEAFF
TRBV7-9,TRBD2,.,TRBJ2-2,TGTGCCAGCAGCTCCCCACTAGCGGGAGCAACCGGGGAGCTGTTTTTT,CASSSPLAGATGELFF
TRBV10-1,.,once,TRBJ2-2,TGCGCCAGCAGTGACCCCCATGGGGAGCTGTTTTTT,CASSDPHGELFF
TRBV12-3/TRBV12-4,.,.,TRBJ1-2,TGTGCCAGCAGAAGGGCCGCCGACAACCGCTACACCTTC,CASRRAADNRYTF
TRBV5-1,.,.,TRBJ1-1,TGCGCCAGCAGCGAGACAGCAGGGAACACTGAAGCTTTCTTT,CASSETAGNTEAFF
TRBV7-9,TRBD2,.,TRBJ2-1,TGTGCCAGCAGCTTAGCTAGAGGACTAGATCCCTGGGAGCAGTTCTTC,CASSLARGLDPWEQFF
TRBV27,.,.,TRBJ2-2,TGTGCCAGCAGTCCCTTGTACAGGGTAGAGGCCGGGGAGCTGTTTTTT,CASSPLYRVEAGELFF
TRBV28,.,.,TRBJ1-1,TGTGCCAGCAGTCCAGACACTGAAGCTTTCTTT,CASSPDTEAFF
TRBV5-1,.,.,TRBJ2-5,TGCGCCAGTAACCGAGGGGGGGCTGGATTGGAGACCCAGTACTTC,CASNRGGAGLETQYF
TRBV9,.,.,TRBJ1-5,TGTGCCAGCAGCGTAGGGGGGGGACGTCAGCCCCAGCATTTT,CASSVGGGRQPQHF